Listed below are T cell receptor beta chains from one sample, sequenced in a study of T cells in localized non-small cell lung cancer. The data were produced by immunoSEQ multiplex PCR, yet TCRdb's version contains in-frame clones alone and is incomplete. This table holds about 1,700 clones, 25% to 35% found once. Sequenced material: normal lung tissue next to the tumor, taken before any cancer treatment. The receptors originated from a woman aged 35-75 years with stage III lung adenocarcinoma. Both conserved end residues are part of each CDR3. The order of the fields is D gene, V gene, clone size, J gene, CDR3 DNA, CDR3 protein. The D gene is left open where the match is weak. Clone size is given for some rows only: seen once, a few or many times, or a class if the clone is expanded.

-	TRBV6-8	medium-sized	TRBJ1-2	TGTGCCAGCAGTCCTACTGACAGGCCCCCTAACTATGGCTACACCTTC	CASSPTDRPPNYGYTF
-	TRBV9	-	TRBJ1-4	TGTGCCAGCAGCGAGGATGCCGATGAAAAACTGTTTTTT	CASSEDADEKLFF
TRBD2	TRBV28	-	TRBJ2-3	TGTGCCAGCAGTTTCCTAGCGGGTACAGATACGCAGTATTTT	CASSFLAGTDTQYF
TRBD1	TRBV11-3	-	TRBJ1-4	TGTGCCAGCAGCTCCCCGGGGACAGGGGGTAATGAAAAACTGTTTTTT	CASSSPGTGGNEKLFF
-	TRBV5-1	large	TRBJ1-2	TGCGCCAGCAGCTTCTCGACGGGGAGGAGAGATGGCTACACCTTC	CASSFSTGRRDGYTF
TRBD2	TRBV9	few	TRBJ2-2	TGTGCCAGCAGTCCCCTAGGGACTAGCCCCTCGGGGAGCGGGGAGCTGTTTTTT	CASSPLGTSPSGSGELFF
-	TRBV11-3	few	TRBJ2-1	TGTGCCAGCAGTCCGGGCTCCCTAGGGAGTGAGCAGTTCTTC	CASSPGSLGSEQFF
-	TRBV6-8	-	TRBJ1-5	TGTGCCAGCAGTTACTCGAACGGGTTTCAGCCCCAGCATTTT	CASSYSNGFQPQHF
TRBD1	TRBV5-1	-	TRBJ1-1	TGCGCCAGCAGCCCGCAGCCAGGGGGAACTGAAGCTTTCTTT	CASSPQPGGTEAFF
TRBD1	TRBV6-9	few	TRBJ1-1	TGTGCCAGCAGTTACTGGGGACAGGGGGTCACTGAAGCTTTCTTT	CASSYWGQGVTEAFF
-	TRBV28	-	TRBJ2-2	TGTGCCAGCAGTCAAAACACCGGGGAGCTGTTTTTT	CASSQNTGELFF
-	TRBV29-1	-	TRBJ2-3	TGCAGCGCCGGGGAGGGGGGCACAGATACGCAGTATTTT	CSAGEGGTDTQYF
TRBD2	TRBV10-3	few	TRBJ2-1	TGTGCCATCAGTGGGCCCCGGACTAGCGGGAGTTCGGGTAATGAGCAGTTCTTC	CAISGPRTSGSSGNEQFF
-	TRBV9	-	TRBJ2-7	TGTGCCAGCAGCGTAGGATCCGGGGGACCCTACGAGCAGTACTTC	CASSVGSGGPYEQYF
-	TRBV9	-	TRBJ2-3	TGTGCCAGCAGGAGTAGTTCGGGTACGCAGTATTTT	CASRSSSGTQYF
-	TRBV9	medium-sized	TRBJ2-7	TGTGCCAGCAGCGTCTCCGGGACCGCCTACGAGCAGTACTTC	CASSVSGTAYEQYF
-	TRBV4-1	large	TRBJ2-7	TGCGCCAGCAGCCAAGAGGTGGAACAACTCTCCTACGAGCAGTACTTC	CASSQEVEQLSYEQYF
-	TRBV9	few	TRBJ2-3	TGTGCCAGCAGCGTTCAGGGGAGCACAGATACGCAGTATTTT	CASSVQGSTDTQYF
-	TRBV18	-	TRBJ2-1	TGTGCCAGCTCACCAGGCAGGGATTCCTACAATGAGCAGTTCTTC	CASSPGRDSYNEQFF
-	TRBV18	few	TRBJ1-3	TGTGCCAGCTCACCACCGAAGTCGTCTGGAAACACCATATATTTT	CASSPPKSSGNTIYF
-	TRBV12-5	-	TRBJ1-1	TGTGCTAGTGGTCTCCCTGAGGCTGAAGCTTTCTTT	CASGLPEAEAFF
TRBD2	TRBV6-8	-	TRBJ2-1	TGTGCCAGCAGTCTAGAGGGACTAGCGGGAGGTGGGGTCTACAATGAGCAGTTCTTC	CASSLEGLAGGGVYNEQFF
TRBD1	TRBV11-3	medium-sized	TRBJ1-2	TGTGCCAGCAGCTCCGGACAGGGGGCTGTCGATGGCTACACCTTC	CASSSGQGAVDGYTF
-	TRBV11-3	medium-sized	TRBJ2-4	TGTGCCAGCAGCTTAGACAGAGAGGGGGCCAAAAACATTCAGTACTTC	CASSLDREGAKNIQYF
-	TRBV28	-	TRBJ1-4	TGTGCCAGCAGCTCTCGCTTCGGGTCCACTAATGAAAAACTGTTTTTT	CASSSRFGSTNEKLFF
TRBD1	TRBV11-3	medium-sized	TRBJ1-4	TGTGCCAGCAGCGACAGGGAGGAGACAGGTGAAAAACTGTTTTTT	CASSDREETGEKLFF
TRBD1	TRBV6-8	-	TRBJ1-5	TGTGCCAGCAGTGCCCGAGGACAGGACGGAATTTTATATCAGCCCCAGCATTTT	CASSARGQDGILYQPQHF
-	TRBV11-3	-	TRBJ2-1	TGTGCCAGCAGCCAACGTCGGGGGGCGGTGTACAATGAGCAGTTCTTC	CASSQRRGAVYNEQFF
-	TRBV5-1	few	TRBJ2-2	TGCGCCAGCAGCTTATTAACAGACTACCCGACCGGGGAGCTGTTTTTT	CASSLLTDYPTGELFF
-	TRBV11-3	few	TRBJ1-2	TGTGCCAGCAGCCGCGGATCTCCAGGCGCTGGCTACACCTTC	CASSRGSPGAGYTF
TRBD1	TRBV5-1	-	TRBJ2-3	TGCGCCAGCAGCTGGGGACCACAGGGGTCAGGGGATACGCAGTATTTT	CASSWGPQGSGDTQYF
-	TRBV28	-	TRBJ2-7	TGTGCCAGCAGTTTTGGGGCGGGAAGCACTTACGAGCAGTACTTC	CASSFGAGSTYEQYF
-	TRBV28	-	TRBJ1-5	TGTGCCAGCACCTTGGCTGGGACTAGCAATCAGCCCCAGCATTTT	CASTLAGTSNQPQHF
-	TRBV6-1	few	TRBJ2-2	TGTGCCAGCAGTGAAGCCAGGGTCGCCGGGGAGCTGTTTTTT	CASSEARVAGELFF
TRBD1	TRBV28	-	TRBJ1-2	TGTGCCAGCAGTGGGGACAGGGCTGGTGGCTACACCTTC	CASSGDRAGGYTF
TRBD2	TRBV28	-	TRBJ2-5	TGTGCCAGCAGCACGGGACTAGCGGGAGGCCTCGCGACCCAGTACTTC	CASSTGLAGGLATQYF
-	TRBV6-1	few	TRBJ1-4	TGTGCCAGCAGTGAAGCGACCGGAGGGCCCCGAGCAAAACTGTTTTTT	CASSEATGGPRAKLFF
TRBD2	TRBV28	few	TRBJ2-1	TGTGCCAGCACCGGAGATCGGGACTACTACAATGAGCAGTTCTTC	CASTGDRDYYNEQFF
TRBD1	TRBV11-3	medium-sized	TRBJ1-2	TGTGCCAGCAGCCCCGGGACAGACGTAGAGAGCGGCTACACCTTC	CASSPGTDVESGYTF
-	TRBV11-3	few	TRBJ1-5	TGTGCCAGCAGCTTCGGAGGGGATAGCAATCAGCCCCAGCATTTT	CASSFGGDSNQPQHF
-	TRBV6-8	-	TRBJ1-1	TGTGCCAGCAGTTGGGTCATGAACACTGAAGCTTTCTTT	CASSWVMNTEAFF
-	TRBV11-3	few	TRBJ1-2	TGTGCCAGCAGCTTGGCGAGGCAGGGCTATGGCTACACCTTC	CASSLARQGYGYTF
-	TRBV28	-	TRBJ1-4	TGTGCCAGCAGTTTATTATTGTCGGGGGTACATGAAAAACTGTTTTTT	CASSLLLSGVHEKLFF
TRBD1	TRBV6-8	few	TRBJ1-4	TGTGCCAGCAGTCCAATGGGACAGGGGCTCGCTAATGAAAAACTGTTTTTT	CASSPMGQGLANEKLFF
-	TRBV12-2	large	TRBJ2-2	TGTGCCACATCCCGGGGGATTAACACCGGGGAGCTGTTTTTT	CATSRGINTGELFF
-	TRBV9	few	TRBJ1-1	TGTGCCAGCAGCGCCCTCTGGGGAGAAGCTTTCTTT	CASSALWGEAFF
-	TRBV4-1	-	TRBJ2-3	TGCGCCAGCAGCCAAGAAGCCACAGATACGCAGTATTTT	CASSQEATDTQYF
TRBD2	TRBV11-3	few	TRBJ2-5	TGTGCCAGCAGCCCCCAGCGGGGCCTGGAGACCCAGTACTTC	CASSPQRGLETQYF
-	TRBV11-3	-	TRBJ2-5	TGTGCCAGCAGCTTGGAGCGGTCGGGGGAGACCCAGTACTTC	CASSLERSGETQYF
TRBD1	TRBV15	-	TRBJ2-1	TGTGCCACCAGCCCCGGGGAAGGGGGCTGGAATGAGCAGTTCTTC	CATSPGEGGWNEQFF
-	TRBV9	-	TRBJ1-2	TGTGCCAGCAGCGTAGTAACGACAGGAGAGGGTGGCTACACCTTC	CASSVVTTGEGGYTF
-	TRBV7-7	-	TRBJ2-2	TGTGCCAGCAGCTTAAGGGCAGCGAGAAGCACCGGGGAGCTGTTTTTT	CASSLRAARSTGELFF
-	TRBV30	few	TRBJ2-5	TGTGCCTGGGCCATGGGCGAGACCCAGTACTTC	CAWAMGETQYF
TRBD2	TRBV9	few	TRBJ2-1	TGTGCCAGCAGCGTAGGCGCGACTAGCGTCAATGAGCAGTTCTTC	CASSVGATSVNEQFF
TRBD2	TRBV11-3	few	TRBJ2-7	TGTGCCAGCAGCTTACGGGGGGGACTCAAGGGTGTAGCGAACGAGCAGTACTTC	CASSLRGGLKGVANEQYF
-	TRBV19	-	TRBJ1-1	TGTGCCAGTACCTTAACAGGGTATACGAACACTGAAGCTTTCTTT	CASTLTGYTNTEAFF
-	TRBV28	-	TRBJ1-1	TGTGCCAGCACTCAGCAGGGGCGTCCACCTGAAGCTTTCTTT	CASTQQGRPPEAFF
-	TRBV9	few	TRBJ2-2	TGTGCCAGCAGCGTATCCAATTATGGCGGGGAGCTGTTTTTT	CASSVSNYGGELFF
TRBD2	TRBV18	-	TRBJ2-3	TGTGCCAGCTCTCCTCTAGCGGGGTCCACAGATACGCAGTATTTT	CASSPLAGSTDTQYF